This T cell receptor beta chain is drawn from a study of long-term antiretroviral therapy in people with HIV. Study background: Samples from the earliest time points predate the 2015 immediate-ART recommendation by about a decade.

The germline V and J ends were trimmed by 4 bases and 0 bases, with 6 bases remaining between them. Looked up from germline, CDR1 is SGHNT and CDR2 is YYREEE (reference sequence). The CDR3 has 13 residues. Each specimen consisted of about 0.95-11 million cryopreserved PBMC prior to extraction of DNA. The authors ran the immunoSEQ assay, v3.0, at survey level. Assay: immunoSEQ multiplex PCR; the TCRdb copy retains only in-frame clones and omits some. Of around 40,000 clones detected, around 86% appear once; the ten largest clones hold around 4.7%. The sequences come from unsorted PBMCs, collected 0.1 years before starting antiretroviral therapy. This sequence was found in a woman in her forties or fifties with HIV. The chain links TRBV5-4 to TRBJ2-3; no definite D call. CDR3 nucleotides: TGTGCCAGCAGCACGACTAGCACAGATACGCAGTATTTT. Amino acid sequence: CASSTTSTDTQYF.